These T cell receptor beta chains were read from a single sample in a study of monozygotic twins with cystic fibrosis. The method was immunoSEQ multiplex PCR; TCRdb's version includes in-frame clones alone and lacks a portion of them. The repertoire holds roughly 20,000 clones, with 95% to 97% as singletons. Sequencing was carried out using blood. These receptors were taken from a woman younger than 45 with cystic fibrosis. The CDR3 runs from the conserved cysteine through the conserved F or W. D genes are given only for firm matches.

NA	TRBV29-1	TRBJ1-1	11	CSVEVHTEAFF
NA	TRBV9	TRBJ2-5	15	CASSVAQGGGETQYF
NA	TRBV14	TRBJ1-5	11	CASSPYQPQHF
NA	TRBV7-8	TRBJ2-7	15	CASTDDSRLSYEQYF
TRBD1	TRBV30	TRBJ2-5	15	CAWSPGTAPQETQYF
TRBD2	TRBV30	TRBJ2-3	13	CAWSRGGTDTQYF
NA	TRBV28	TRBJ1-6	13	CASSLGARSPLHF
TRBD1	TRBV4-1	TRBJ2-7	17	CASSQARVSDRWYEQYF
TRBD2	TRBV10-2	TRBJ2-1	16	CASSRGGPSSYNEQFF
NA	TRBV19	TRBJ1-1	16	CASSIGDNRGVSEAFF
NA	TRBV2	TRBJ1-6	14	CASSEGRINSPLHF
NA	TRBV14	TRBJ2-7	14	CASSQVAGSYEQYF
NA	TRBV7-2	TRBJ1-2	16	CASSLVAGSLNYGYTF
NA	TRBV30	TRBJ2-3	14	CAWREGAGTDTQYF
NA	TRBV4-2	TRBJ2-2	13	CASSQAGGGELFF
NA	TRBV2	TRBJ2-3	11	CASNRRDTQYF
NA	TRBV4-1	TRBJ1-1	13	CASSQEQAYEAFF
NA	TRBV4-3	TRBJ1-6	15	CASSQDSESNSPLHF
NA	TRBV4-1	TRBJ1-2	14	CASSQETENYGYTF
NA	TRBV28	TRBJ1-1	13	CASSPTPNTEAFF
TRBD2	TRBV4-1	TRBJ2-1	18	CASSQVSSGGRGVSEQFF
TRBD1	TRBV4-1	TRBJ1-4	21	CASSQDFIVRDRGATNEKLFF
NA	TRBV5-6	TRBJ1-5	12	CASSLGAQPQHF
TRBD2	TRBV7-2	TRBJ2-5	15	CASSTGLAGTETQYF
NA	TRBV7-2	TRBJ1-1	13	CASSFPVNTEAFF
NA	TRBV7-9	TRBJ2-3	15	CASHLGSKDTDTQYF
NA	TRBV6-5	TRBJ1-2	15	CASSKSRRAGNGYTF
NA	TRBV9	TRBJ1-2	15	CASSVHDSTNYGYTF
NA	TRBV7-9	TRBJ1-1	15	CASSFLSRGHTEAFF
NA	TRBV14	TRBJ1-1	13	CASSQVLNTEAFF
NA	TRBV6-4	TRBJ2-3	14	CASSDTGGTDTQYF
TRBD2	TRBV7-2	TRBJ2-5	11	CASSWGGTQYF
TRBD2	TRBV5-5	TRBJ2-1	14	CASSLRTSRDEQFF